This entry concerns a single TCR beta chain. The data originate from a study of shared clonotypes between healthy human individuals. Assay: immunoSEQ multiplex PCR; the TCRdb copy retains only in-frame clones and omits some. Of approximately 640,000 clones listed, 60% to 80% are singletons. This CDR3 region has 18 residues. V lost 3 bases, J lost 0 bases, and 16 bases lay in between. CDR1 and CDR2 from the germline V gene are SGDLS and YYNGEE. Within Nashville, Tennessee resided all donors, each a Caucasian adult. The sequence was collected from a woman aged 30 to 39 in good health. The sample was memory CD4+ T cells sorted from blood. As for subset: CD45RA-negative fraction. The V gene is TRBV9, the J gene TRBJ2-6, with D perhaps matching TRBD1 or TRBD2 (5 bases each). CDR3 nucleotides: TGTGCCAGCAGCGCCTCCGGGACCGCCGCCTCTGGGGCCAACGTCCTGACTTTC. Its translation: CASSASGTAASGANVLTF.